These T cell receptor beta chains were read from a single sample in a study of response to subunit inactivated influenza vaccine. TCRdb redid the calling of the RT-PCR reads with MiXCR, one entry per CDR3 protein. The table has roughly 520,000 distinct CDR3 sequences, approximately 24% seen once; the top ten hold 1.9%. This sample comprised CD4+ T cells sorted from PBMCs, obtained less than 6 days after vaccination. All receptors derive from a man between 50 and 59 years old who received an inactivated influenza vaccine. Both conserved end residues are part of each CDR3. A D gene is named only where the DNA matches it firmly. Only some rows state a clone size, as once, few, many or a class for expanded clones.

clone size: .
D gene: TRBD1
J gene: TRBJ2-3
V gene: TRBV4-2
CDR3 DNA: TGTGCCAGCAGCCAAGACCGACAGGGCATCGCTACGCAGTATTTT
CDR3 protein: CASSQDRQGIATQYF

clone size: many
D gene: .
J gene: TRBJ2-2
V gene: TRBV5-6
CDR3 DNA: TGTGCCAGCAGCGAGGGCGGGCCGGACACCGGGGAGCTGTTTTTT
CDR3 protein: CASSEGGPDTGELFF

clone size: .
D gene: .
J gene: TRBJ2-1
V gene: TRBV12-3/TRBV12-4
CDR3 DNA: TGTGCCAGCAGTTTACCGGGGTTTGAGCAGTTCTTC
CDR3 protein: CASSLPGFEQFF

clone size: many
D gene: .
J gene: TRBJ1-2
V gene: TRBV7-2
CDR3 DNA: TGTGCCAGCAGCTTAGTGGTAGGCGGAATCTATGGCTACACCTTC
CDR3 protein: CASSLVVGGIYGYTF

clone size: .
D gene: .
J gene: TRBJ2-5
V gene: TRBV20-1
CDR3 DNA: TGCAGTGCTAGAGTTTTTGCAGGGCTGGGTTTGGAGACCCAGTACTTC
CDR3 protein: CSARVFAGLGLETQYF

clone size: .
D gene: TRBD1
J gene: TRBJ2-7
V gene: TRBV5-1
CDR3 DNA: TGCGCCAGCGCGTCCGGGACAGGGCAGTACGAGCAGTACTTC
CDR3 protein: CASASGTGQYEQYF

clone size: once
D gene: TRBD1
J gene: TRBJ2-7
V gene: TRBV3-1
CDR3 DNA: TGTGCCAGCAGCCAATCCGGGACAGGGGGCCACGAGCAGTACTTC
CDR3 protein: CASSQSGTGGHEQYF

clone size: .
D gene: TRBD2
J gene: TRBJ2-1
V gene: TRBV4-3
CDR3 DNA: TGCGCCAGCAGCCCCGGGGGGGCCGCTGAGCAGTTCTTC
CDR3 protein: CASSPGGAAEQFF

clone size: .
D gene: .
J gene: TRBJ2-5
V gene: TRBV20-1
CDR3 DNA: TGCAGTGGGGGCAGCGTCCAAGAGACCCAGTACTTC
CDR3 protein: CSGGSVQETQYF

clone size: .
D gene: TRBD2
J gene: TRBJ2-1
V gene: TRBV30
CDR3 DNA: TGTGCCTGGACCATGGGACTAGCGGGAGGCCAGAAATACAATGAGCAGTTCTTC
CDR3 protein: CAWTMGLAGGQKYNEQFF

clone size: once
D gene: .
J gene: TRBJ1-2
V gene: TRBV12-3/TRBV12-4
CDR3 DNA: TGTGCCAGCCGGGGCCCAAGGTTGGGCTACACCTTC
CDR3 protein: CASRGPRLGYTF

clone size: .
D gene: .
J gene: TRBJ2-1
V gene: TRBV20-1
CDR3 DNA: TGCAGTGCTAGACCCCGGCAGGGAAATGGAGATGAGCAGTTCTTC
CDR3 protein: CSARPRQGNGDEQFF

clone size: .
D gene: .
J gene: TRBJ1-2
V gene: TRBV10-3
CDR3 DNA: TGTGCCATCAGTGAGTCGATGGACCATGGCTACACCTTC
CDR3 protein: CAISESMDHGYTF

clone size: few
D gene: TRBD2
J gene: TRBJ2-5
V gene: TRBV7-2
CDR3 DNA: TGTGCCAGCAGCTTAGGGTCTAGCGGGGGCCAAACCCAGTACTTC
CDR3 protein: CASSLGSSGGQTQYF

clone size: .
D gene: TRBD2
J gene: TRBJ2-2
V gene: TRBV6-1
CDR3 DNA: TGTGCCAGCAGTCAGGGACTAGCGATCGGGGAGCTGTTTTTT
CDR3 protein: CASSQGLAIGELFF

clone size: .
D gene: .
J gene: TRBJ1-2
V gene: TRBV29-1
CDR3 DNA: TGCAGCGTTCGGGAGGGCCGATATGGCTACACCTTC
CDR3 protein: CSVREGRYGYTF

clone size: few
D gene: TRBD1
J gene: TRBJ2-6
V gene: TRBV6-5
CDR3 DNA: TGTGCCAGCAGTTACGTGGGGACAGGGGCCCCACCTGGGGCCAACGTCCTGACTTTC
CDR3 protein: CASSYVGTGAPPGANVLTF

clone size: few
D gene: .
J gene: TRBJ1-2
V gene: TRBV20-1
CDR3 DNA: TGCAGTGCGAGCACAGGTGGCTATGGCTACACCTTC
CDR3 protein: CSASTGGYGYTF

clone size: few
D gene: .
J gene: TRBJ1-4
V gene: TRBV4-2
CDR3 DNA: TGTGCCAGCAGCCAAGATGGAACGGGCACCGAAAAACTGTTTTTT
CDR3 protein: CASSQDGTGTEKLFF

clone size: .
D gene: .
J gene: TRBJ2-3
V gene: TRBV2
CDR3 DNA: TGTGCCAGCAGTGATTACTCTAGCACAGATACGCAGTATTTT
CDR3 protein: CASSDYSSTDTQYF

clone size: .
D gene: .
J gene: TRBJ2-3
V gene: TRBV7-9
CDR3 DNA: TGTGCCAGCAGCATCAGGGTTTTCGATACGCAGTATTTT
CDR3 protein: CASSIRVFDTQYF

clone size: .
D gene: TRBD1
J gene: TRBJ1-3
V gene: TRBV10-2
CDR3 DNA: TGCGCCAGCAGTGAGAGGACAGGGGGGAACTCTGGAAACACCATATATTTT
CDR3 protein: CASSERTGGNSGNTIYF

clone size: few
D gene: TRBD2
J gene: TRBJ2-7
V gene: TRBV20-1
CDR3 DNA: TGCAGTGCTAGCCTTAGCGGGGGCCTCACCTACGAGCAGTACTTC
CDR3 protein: CSASLSGGLTYEQYF

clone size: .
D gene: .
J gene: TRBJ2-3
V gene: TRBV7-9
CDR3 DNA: TGTGCCAGCAGCCCGTCCACGGCCCCATCCACAGATACGCAGTATTTT
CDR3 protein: CASSPSTAPSTDTQYF

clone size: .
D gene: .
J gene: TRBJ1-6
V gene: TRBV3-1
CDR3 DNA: TGTGCCAGCAGCCAAACTTGGGGCCGGAACAGGGTACGTGGTTCACCCCTCCACTTT
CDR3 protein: CASSQTWGRNRVRGSPLHF

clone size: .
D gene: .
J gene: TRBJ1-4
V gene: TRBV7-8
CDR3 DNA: TGTGCCAGCAGCTTGGACAGAGTAGGTGAAAAACTGTTTTTT
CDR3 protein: CASSLDRVGEKLFF

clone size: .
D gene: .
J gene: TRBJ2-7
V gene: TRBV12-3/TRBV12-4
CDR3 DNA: TGTGCCAGCAGTCTAAGACAGGTAGCCTACGAGCAGTACTTC
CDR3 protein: CASSLRQVAYEQYF

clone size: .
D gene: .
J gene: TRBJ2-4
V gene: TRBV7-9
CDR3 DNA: TGTGCCAGCAGCTTAGAAGTCAAAAACATTCAGTACTTC
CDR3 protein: CASSLEVKNIQYF

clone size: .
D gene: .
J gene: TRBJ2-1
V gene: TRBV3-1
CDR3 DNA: TGTGCCAGCAGCCGAGGGACTCTCTCCTACAATGAGCAGTTCTTC
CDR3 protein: CASSRGTLSYNEQFF

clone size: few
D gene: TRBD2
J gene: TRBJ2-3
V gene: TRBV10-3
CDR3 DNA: TGTGCCATCAGTGAGTCCGGGACTAGTGAAGATACGCAGTATTTT
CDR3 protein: CAISESGTSEDTQYF

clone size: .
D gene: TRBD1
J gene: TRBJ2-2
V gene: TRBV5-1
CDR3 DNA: TGCGCCAGCAGCCGGACAGGGGACGTCACCGGGGAGCTGTTTTTT
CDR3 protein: CASSRTGDVTGELFF

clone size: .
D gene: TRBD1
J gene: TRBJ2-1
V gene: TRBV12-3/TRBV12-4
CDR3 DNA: TGTGCCAGCAGTATCGGGGACAGTACCTACAATGAGCAGTTCTTC
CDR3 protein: CASSIGDSTYNEQFF

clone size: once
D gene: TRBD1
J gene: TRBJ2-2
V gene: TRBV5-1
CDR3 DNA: TGCTCCACCACGACAGGGCCGCCGAACACCGGGGAGCTGTTTTTT
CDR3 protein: CSTTTGPPNTGELFF

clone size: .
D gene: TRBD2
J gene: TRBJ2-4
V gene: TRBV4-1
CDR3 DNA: TGCGCCAGCAGCCAAGTGTTAGCGGGGGGGAGAAGTGGCATTCAGTACTTC
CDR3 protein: CASSQVLAGGRSGIQYF

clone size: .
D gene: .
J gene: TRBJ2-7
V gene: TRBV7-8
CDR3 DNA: TGTGCCAGCACCTCAGGGCTCGTCCGGGCGAGCTCCTACGAGCAGTACTTC
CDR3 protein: CASTSGLVRASSYEQYF

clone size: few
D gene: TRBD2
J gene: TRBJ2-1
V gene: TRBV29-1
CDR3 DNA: TGCAGCCTTAGCGGGGACTACAATGAGCAGTTCTTC
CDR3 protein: CSLSGDYNEQFF

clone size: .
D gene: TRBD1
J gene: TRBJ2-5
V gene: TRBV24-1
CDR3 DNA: TGTGCCACCAGTGAGCCTACAGGGGCAGGAGAGACCCAGTACTTC
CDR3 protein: CATSEPTGAGETQYF

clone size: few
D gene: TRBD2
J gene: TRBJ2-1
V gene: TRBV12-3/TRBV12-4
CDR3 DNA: TGTGCCAGCAGTACGGCGGGGGGGCCCTACAATGAGCAGTTCTTC
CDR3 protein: CASSTAGGPYNEQFF

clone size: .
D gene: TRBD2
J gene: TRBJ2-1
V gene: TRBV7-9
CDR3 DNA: TGTGCCAGCAGCCCCCAGCGGGGCCGGGGTGAGCAGTTCTTC
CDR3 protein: CASSPQRGRGEQFF

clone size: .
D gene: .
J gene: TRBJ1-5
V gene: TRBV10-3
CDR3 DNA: TGTGCCATCAGTGATACAGCAAATAGCAATCAGCCCCAGCATTTT
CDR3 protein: CAISDTANSNQPQHF

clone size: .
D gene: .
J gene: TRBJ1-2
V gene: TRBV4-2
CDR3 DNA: TGTGCCAGCAGCCAAATCATGTATGGCTACACCTTC
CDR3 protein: CASSQIMYGYTF

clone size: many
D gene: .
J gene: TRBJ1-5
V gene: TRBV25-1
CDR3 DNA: TGTGCCCGACAAGCTGGGGGTTTGTGGCACCGGTCCCAGCCCCAGCATTTT
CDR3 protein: CARQAGGLWHRSQPQHF

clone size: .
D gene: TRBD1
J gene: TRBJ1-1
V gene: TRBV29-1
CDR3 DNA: TGCAGCGGGTCCACAGGGGACACTGAAGCTTTCTTT
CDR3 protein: CSGSTGDTEAFF

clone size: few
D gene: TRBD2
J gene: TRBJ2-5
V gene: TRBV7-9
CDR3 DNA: TGTGCCAGCAAGCGGGGGGGCGGCGAGACCCAGTACTTC
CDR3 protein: CASKRGGGETQYF

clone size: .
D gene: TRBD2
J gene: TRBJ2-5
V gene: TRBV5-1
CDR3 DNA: TGCGCCAGCAGCCCAAAAGCGGGGGGGGGTGAGACCCAGTACTTC
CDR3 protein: CASSPKAGGGETQYF

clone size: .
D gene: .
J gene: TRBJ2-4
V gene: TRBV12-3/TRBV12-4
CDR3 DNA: TGTGCCAGCAGATACGACACGCTCCAAAACATTCAGTACTTC
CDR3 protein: CASRYDTLQNIQYF

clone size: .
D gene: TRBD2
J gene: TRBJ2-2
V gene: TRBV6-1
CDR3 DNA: TGTGCCAGCAGAAATTTAGCGGGAGGTCTAATCGGGGAGCTGTTTTTT
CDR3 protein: CASRNLAGGLIGELFF

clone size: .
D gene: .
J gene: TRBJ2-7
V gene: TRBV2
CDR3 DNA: TGTGCCAGCAGGGAAACCTACGAGAAGTACTTC
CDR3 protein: CASRETYEKYF

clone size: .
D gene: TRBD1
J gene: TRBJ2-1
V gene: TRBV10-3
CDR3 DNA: TGTGCCATCAGTGGAGGGGACAGCTCCTACAATGAGCAGTTCTTC
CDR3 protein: CAISGGDSSYNEQFF

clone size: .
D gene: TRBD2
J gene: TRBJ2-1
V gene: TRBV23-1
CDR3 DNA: TGCGCCAGCAGTCAACTTGGGACTAGCGGGAGGGCGGAAAATGAGCAGTTCTTC
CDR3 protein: CASSQLGTSGRAENEQFF

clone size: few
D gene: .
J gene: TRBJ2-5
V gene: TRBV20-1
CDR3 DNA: TGCAGTGCTGCCGTTAGGGGGCAAGAGACCCAGTACTTC
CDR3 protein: CSAAVRGQETQYF

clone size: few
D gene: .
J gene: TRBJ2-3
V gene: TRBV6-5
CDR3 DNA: TGTGCCAGCAGTTACGGGTCAGCTACAGATACGCAGTATTTT
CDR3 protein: CASSYGSATDTQYF

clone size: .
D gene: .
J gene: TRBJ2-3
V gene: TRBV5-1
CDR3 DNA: TGCGCCAGCAGCCCGGGACTTTCGGGGGATACGCAGTATTTT
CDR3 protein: CASSPGLSGDTQYF

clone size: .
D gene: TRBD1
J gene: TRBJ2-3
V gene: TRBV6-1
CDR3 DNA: TGTGCCAGCAGTCCGACAGGGATTAGCACAGATACGCAGTATTTT
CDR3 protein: CASSPTGISTDTQYF

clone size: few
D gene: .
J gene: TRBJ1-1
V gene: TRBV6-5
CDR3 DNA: TGTGCCACCCAGGGGAACACTGAAGCTTTCTTT
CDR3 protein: CATQGNTEAFF

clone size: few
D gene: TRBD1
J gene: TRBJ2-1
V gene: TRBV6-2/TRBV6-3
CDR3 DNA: TGTGCCAGCAGTAACCCGACAGGGTCTCTTTACAATGAGCAGTTCTTC
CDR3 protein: CASSNPTGSLYNEQFF

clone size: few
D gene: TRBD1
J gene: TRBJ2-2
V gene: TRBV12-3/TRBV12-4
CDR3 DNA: TGTGCCAGCAGTTTTGGGGACAGCACCACCGGGGAGCTGTTTTTT
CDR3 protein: CASSFGDSTTGELFF

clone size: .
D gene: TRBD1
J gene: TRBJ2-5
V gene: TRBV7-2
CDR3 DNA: TGTGCCAGCAGCTTCACACCCTCTTCGACAGGGGATGGGACCCAGTACTTC
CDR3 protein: CASSFTPSSTGDGTQYF

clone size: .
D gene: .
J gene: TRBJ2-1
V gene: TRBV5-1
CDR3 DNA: TGCGCCAGCAGCTTTGGAGGGACAGACTACAATGAGCAGTTCTTC
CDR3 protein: CASSFGGTDYNEQFF

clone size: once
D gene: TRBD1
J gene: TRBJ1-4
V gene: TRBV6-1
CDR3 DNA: TGTGCCAGCAGTGAAACCCCCGGGACAGGGAGTGAAAAACTGTTTTTT
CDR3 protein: CASSETPGTGSEKLFF